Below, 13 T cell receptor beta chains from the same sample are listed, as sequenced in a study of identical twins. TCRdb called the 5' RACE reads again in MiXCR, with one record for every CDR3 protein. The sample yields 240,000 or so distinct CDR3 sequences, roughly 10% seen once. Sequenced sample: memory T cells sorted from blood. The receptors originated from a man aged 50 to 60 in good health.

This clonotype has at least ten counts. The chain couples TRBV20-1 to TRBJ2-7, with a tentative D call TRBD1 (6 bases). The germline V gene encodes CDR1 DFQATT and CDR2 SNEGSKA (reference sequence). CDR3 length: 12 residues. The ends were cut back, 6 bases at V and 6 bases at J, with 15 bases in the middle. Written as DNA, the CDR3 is TGCAGTGCCCGGCCAGGGGACCCCGAGCAGTACTTC. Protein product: CSARPGDPEQYF.

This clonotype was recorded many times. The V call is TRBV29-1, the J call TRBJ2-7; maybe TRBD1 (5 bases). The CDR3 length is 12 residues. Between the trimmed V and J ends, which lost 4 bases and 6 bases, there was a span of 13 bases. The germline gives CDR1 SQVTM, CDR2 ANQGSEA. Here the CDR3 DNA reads TGCAGCGTTGGTTGGACAAGCCCCGAGCAGTACTTC. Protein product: CSVGWTSPEQYF.

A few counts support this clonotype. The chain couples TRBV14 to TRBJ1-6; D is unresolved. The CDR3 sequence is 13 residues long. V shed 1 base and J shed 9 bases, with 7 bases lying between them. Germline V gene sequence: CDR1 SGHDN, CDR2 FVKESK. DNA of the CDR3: TGTGCCAGCAGCCAAGCGGGGAGTTCACCCCTCCACTTT. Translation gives CASSQAGSSPLHF.

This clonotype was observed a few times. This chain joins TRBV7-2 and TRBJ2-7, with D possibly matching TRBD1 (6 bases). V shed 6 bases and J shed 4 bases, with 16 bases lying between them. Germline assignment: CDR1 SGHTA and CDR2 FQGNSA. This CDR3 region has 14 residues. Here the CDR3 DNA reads TGTGCCAGCAGAAGACAGGCGACGGGGTACGAGCAGTACTTC. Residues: CASRRQATGYEQYF.

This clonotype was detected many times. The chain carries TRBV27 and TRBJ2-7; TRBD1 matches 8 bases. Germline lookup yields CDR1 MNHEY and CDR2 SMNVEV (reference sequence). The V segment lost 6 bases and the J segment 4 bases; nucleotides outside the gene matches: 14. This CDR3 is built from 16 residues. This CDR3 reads CASSSPRQGWKYEQYF. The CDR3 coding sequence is TGTGCCAGCAGCTCCCCGCGACAGGGGTGGAAGTACGAGCAGTACTTC.

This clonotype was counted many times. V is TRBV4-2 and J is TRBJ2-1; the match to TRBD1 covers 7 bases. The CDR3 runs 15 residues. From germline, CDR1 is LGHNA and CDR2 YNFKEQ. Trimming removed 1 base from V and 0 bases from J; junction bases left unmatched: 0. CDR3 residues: CASSQGQGSYNEQFF. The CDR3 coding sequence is TGTGCCAGCAGCCAAGGACAGGGCTCCTACAATGAGCAGTTCTTC.

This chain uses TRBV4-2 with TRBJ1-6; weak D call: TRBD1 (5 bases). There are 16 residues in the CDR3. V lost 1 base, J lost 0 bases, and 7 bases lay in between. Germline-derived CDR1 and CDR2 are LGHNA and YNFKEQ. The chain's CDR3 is CASSQAGSSYNSPLHF. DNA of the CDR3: TGTGCCAGCAGCCAAGCAGGGAGCTCCTATAATTCACCCCTCCACTTT.

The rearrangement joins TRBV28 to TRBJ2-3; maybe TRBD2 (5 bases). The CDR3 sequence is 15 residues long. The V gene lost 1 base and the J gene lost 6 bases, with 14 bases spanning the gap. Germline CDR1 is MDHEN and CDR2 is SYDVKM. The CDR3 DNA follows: TGTGCCAGCAGTTTATTTTCGGGATGGGTCGATACGCAGTATTTT. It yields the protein CASSLFSGWVDTQYF. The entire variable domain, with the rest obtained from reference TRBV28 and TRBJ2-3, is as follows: DVKVTQSSRYLVKRTGEKVFLECVQDMDHENMFWYRQDPGLGLRLIYFSYDVKMKEKGDIPEGYSVSREKKERFSLILESASTNQTSMYLCASSLFSGWVDTQYFGPGTRLTVL.

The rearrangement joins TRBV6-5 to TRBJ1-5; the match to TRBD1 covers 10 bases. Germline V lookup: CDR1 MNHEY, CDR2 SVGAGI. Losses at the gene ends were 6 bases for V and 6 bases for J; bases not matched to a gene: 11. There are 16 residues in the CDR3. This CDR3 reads CASRYRDRGASQPQHF. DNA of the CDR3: TGTGCCAGCAGGTACCGGGACAGGGGCGCCAGTCAGCCCCAGCATTTT.

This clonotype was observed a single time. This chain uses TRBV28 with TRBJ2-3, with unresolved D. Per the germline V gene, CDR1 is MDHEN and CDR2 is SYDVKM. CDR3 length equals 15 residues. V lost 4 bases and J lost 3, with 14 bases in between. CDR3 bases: TGTGCCAGCAGTTCCAAGGTCCGCCTAACAGATACGCAGTATTTT. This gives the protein CASSSKVRLTDTQYF.

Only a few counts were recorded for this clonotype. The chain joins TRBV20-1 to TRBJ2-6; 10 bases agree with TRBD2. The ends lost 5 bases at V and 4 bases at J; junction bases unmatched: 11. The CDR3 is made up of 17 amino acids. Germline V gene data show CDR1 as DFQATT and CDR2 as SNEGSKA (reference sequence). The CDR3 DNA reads TGCAGTGCTCAGGGGGCTAGCGGGGGAGGAGGGGCCAACGTCCTGACTTTC. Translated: CSAQGASGGGGANVLTF.

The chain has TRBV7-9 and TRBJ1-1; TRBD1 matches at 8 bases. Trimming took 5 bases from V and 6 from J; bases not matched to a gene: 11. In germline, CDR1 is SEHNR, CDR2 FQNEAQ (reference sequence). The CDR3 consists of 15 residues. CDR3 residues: CASSPNGQGNSEAFF. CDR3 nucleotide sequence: TGTGCCAGCAGCCCCAACGGACAGGGAAATTCTGAAGCTTTCTTT.

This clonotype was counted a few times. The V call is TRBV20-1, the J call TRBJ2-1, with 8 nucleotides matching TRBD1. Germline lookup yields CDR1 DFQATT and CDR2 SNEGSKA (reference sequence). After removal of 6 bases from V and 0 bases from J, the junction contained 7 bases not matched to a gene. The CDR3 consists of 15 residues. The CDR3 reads CSAYRGASSYNEQFF. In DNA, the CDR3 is TGCAGTGCGTACAGGGGGGCCAGCTCCTACAATGAGCAGTTCTTC.